These 8 T cell receptor beta chains came from one sample sequenced in a study of T-cell reconstitution after alpha-beta-depleted transplantation in children (dated by TCRdb to the mid-2010s). The library was built by means of PCR. Sequencing was carried out with an Illumina HiSeq 2500. Molecular barcoding was employed in the preparation of TCR libraries, with unique molecular identifiers being used to normalize TCRbeta repertoire quantification. TCRdb reran the public reads through fastp at Q25 and MiXCR, keeping productive beta chains. A single entry per CDR3 protein holds the most common genes and DNA from its merged rows. Across this sample there are 40,000 to 60,000 distinct CDR3 sequences, with roughly 8.7% seen only once. The ten largest clones take up 25% to 30% of the sample. Reading the label with the study, this specimen's time point is: day 60 (about 2 months) after transplantation. The sample's treatment or condition label, in plain terms: allogeneic hematopoietic cell transplantation with graft depleted of TCRalphabeta T cells and CD19 B cells.

The sample in question was PBMCs, mostly from graft donor cells, obtained 60 days after TCRalphabeta/CD19-depleted stem cell transplant. The receptors come from a male patient aged 2-15 years who had a stem cell transplant for chronic granulomatous disease, so the T cells may come from the graft donor.

This clonotype came up a few times. The CDR3 sequence is CASTLDQPGSYGYTF. The CDR3, as DNA: TGTGCCAGCACCTTAGACCAGCCCGGCAGCTATGGCTACACCTTC. The chain recombines TRBV28 with TRBJ1-2; D is unresolved. V shed 7 bases and J shed 4 bases, with 19 bases lying between them. Per the germline V gene, CDR1 is MDHEN and CDR2 is SYDVKM. This CDR3 comprises 15 residues.

Many counts were recorded for this clonotype. In nucleotides, the CDR3 is TGCAGTGCTAGAGATGGGACTGAGTTACACAATGAGCAGTTCTTC. This encodes CSARDGTELHNEQFF. The V call is TRBV20-1, the J call TRBJ2-1; maybe TRBD2 (6 bases). Germline V gives CDR1 DFQATT, CDR2 SNEGSKA (reference sequence). V lost 0 bases and J lost 5, with 14 bases in between. The CDR3 loop spans 15 amino acids.

This clonotype appeared a few times. This chain links TRBV7-2 with TRBJ2-7, with D perhaps matching TRBD1 or TRBD2 (5 bases each). CDR1 is SGHTA and CDR2 is FQGNSA in the germline V gene. Between the trimmed V and J ends, which lost 2 bases and 3 bases, there was a span of 14 bases. This CDR3 comprises 15 residues. CDR3 nucleotide sequence: TGTGCCAGCAGCTTAAGGCCCGGGACCATCTACGAGCAGTACTTC. Translating gives CASSLRPGTIYEQYF.

This clonotype was recorded at least ten times. The chain joins TRBV20-1 to TRBJ2-5; a weak D match, TRBD2 (6 bases). The germline CDR1 and CDR2 sequences are DFQATT and SNEGSKA (reference sequence). The CDR3 runs 14 residues. With 1 base removed from V and 4 bases from J, the gap between germline ends came to 13 bases. The CDR3 nucleotides read TGCAGTGCTAGAGCCCCCCTGGGGGGAGAGACCCAGTACTTC. It is translated as CSARAPLGGETQYF.

V gene TRBV19 combines with J gene TRBJ2-7; weak D call: TRBD2 (5 bases). Per germline, CDR1 LNHDA and CDR2 SQIVND (reference sequence). V dropped 3 bases and J dropped 4 bases, with 13 bases sitting between them. The CDR3 loop spans 14 amino acids. CDR3 residues: CASSMNQPGYEQYF. In nucleotides, the CDR3 is TGTGCCAGTAGTATGAACCAACCGGGGTACGAGCAGTACTTC.

This clonotype was counted ten times or more. The V gene is TRBV14, the J gene TRBJ2-7; tentatively, D is TRBD1 (6 bases). The CDR3 runs 15 residues. V was trimmed by 2 bases and J by 5 bases, leaving 16 bases between them. The V gene's germline CDR1 is SGHDN and CDR2 FVKESK. The CDR3 DNA reads as TGTGCCAGCAGCCAACCGTCCCGGGACATACACGAGCAGTACTTC. The encoded protein is CASSQPSRDIHEQYF.

This clonotype was detected many times. The chain uses TRBV4-2 and TRBJ1-6, with no clear D. CDR1 is LGHNA, CDR2 YNFKEQ, per germline. The CDR3 consists of 15 residues. Between the trimmed V and J ends, which lost 1 base and 7 bases, there was a span of 11 bases. This CDR3 is CASSQGVPLNSPLHF. The CDR3 DNA follows: TGTGCCAGCAGCCAAGGGGTTCCCCTAAATTCACCCCTCCACTTT.

The sample holds many counts of this clonotype. The chain uses TRBV18 and TRBJ2-5; 8 bases map to TRBD1. Germline CDR1 KGHSH, CDR2 LQKENI. The CDR3 contains 13 residues. Trimming cost V 5 bases and J 5 bases; bases outside gene matches: 4. This CDR3 is CASSETGVETQYF. In DNA form, the CDR3 reads TGTGCCAGCTCAGAGACAGGGGTCGAGACCCAGTACTTC.